The 16 T cell receptor beta chains below come from one sample, sequenced in a study of T cells in tuberculosis. Assay used: immunoSEQ multiplex PCR; TCRdb lists only in-frame clones, some missing. The sample carries 30,000 to 45,000 clones, over 90% recorded once. The sequenced sample was PBMCs. All receptors come from a donor aged 10-29 years with latent tuberculosis or without tuberculosis infection.

This rearrangement joins TRBV6-5 to TRBJ1-5; D not certain. Germline CDR1 is MNHEY and CDR2 is SVGAGI. V was clipped by 5 bases and J by 7 bases, with 9 bases between them. CDR3 length: 12 residues. The CDR3 here is CASSESGQPQHF. In nucleotides, the CDR3 is TGTGCCAGCAGTGAGTCGGGGCAGCCCCAGCATTTT.

The genes are TRBV18 and TRBJ1-3; D not certain. Trimming took off 2 bases at V and 2 bases at J, with 7 bases between the two ends. In germline, CDR1 is KGHSH, CDR2 LQKENI. The CDR3 has 14 amino acids. The DNA for the CDR3 is TGTGCCAGCTCACCATCGACTACTGGAAACACCATATATTTT. Protein product: CASSPSTTGNTIYF.

The chain couples TRBV6-1 to TRBJ1-5; no clear D gene. Germline V CDR1 and CDR2: MNHNS, SASEGT. The V end was cut by 3 bases, the J end by 4 bases, with 10 bases between. The CDR3 consists of 14 residues. CDR3 DNA: TGTGCCAGCAGTGAGGGCAGCCGAAATCAGCCCCAGCATTTT. Translation: CASSEGSRNQPQHF.

V gene TRBV19 combines with J gene TRBJ1-1; unclear D gene. The CDR3 consists of 14 residues. Deletions cut 3 bases from V and 5 bases from J, with 13 bases between. Germline V gene lookup returns CDR1 LNHDA and CDR2 SQIVND (reference sequence). In DNA, the CDR3 is TGTGCCAGTAGTATCCACCCTAGAGAGACTGAAGCTTTCTTT. Amino acids: CASSIHPRETEAFF.

This chain links TRBV7-2 with TRBJ2-3; 11 positions match TRBD2. V shed 6 bases, J shed 3 bases, and the junction held 8 bases outside the gene matches. Germline CDR1 is SGHTA and CDR2 is FQGNSA. This CDR3 comprises 16 residues. The CDR3 DNA is TGTGCCAGCAGTCCCTCTAGCGGGGGGACAACAGATACGCAGTATTTT. Translating it yields CASSPSSGGTTDTQYF.

The chain carries TRBV4-2 and TRBJ1-4; D is undetermined. CDR3 length: 14 residues. CDR1 is LGHNA and CDR2 is YNFKEQ in the germline V gene. V was shortened by 4 bases and J by 6 bases, with 12 bases between the two germline ends. Here the CDR3 reads CASSPETLDEKLFF. The CDR3 bases are TGTGCCAGCAGCCCGGAGACTCTTGATGAAAAACTGTTTTTT.

This chain uses TRBV7-7 with TRBJ2-1; D remains unclear. The V gene lost 1 base and the J gene lost 5 bases, with 6 bases spanning the gap. Germline assignment: CDR1 SSHAT and CDR2 FNYEAQ (reference sequence). The CDR3 totals 13 residues. The CDR3 DNA reads as TGTGCCAGCAGCTTAGGGGCAGACAATGAGCAGTTCTTC. Its translation is CASSLGADNEQFF. The full variable domain, its missing parts supplied by reference TRBV7-7 and TRBJ2-1, is GAGVSQSPRYKVTKRGQDVTLRCDPISSHATLYWYQQALGQGPEFLTYFNYEAQPDKSGLPSDRFSAERPEGSISTLTIQRTEQRDSAMYRCASSLGADNEQFFGPGTRLTVL.

This rearrangement joins TRBV28 to TRBJ1-5; 7 bases align to TRBD1. Germline assignment: CDR1 MDHEN and CDR2 SYDVKM. Losses at the gene ends were 6 bases for V and 2 bases for J; bases not matched to a gene: 4. The length of the CDR3 is 14 residues. CDR3 DNA sequence: TGTGCCAGCAGCCACCAGGGGGGCAATCAGCCCCAGCATTTT. As protein: CASSHQGGNQPQHF.

The genes are TRBV5-6 and TRBJ1-2; D not certain. Trimming removed 6 bases from V and 4 bases from J, with 19 bases in between. Germline V lookup: CDR1 SGHDT, CDR2 YYEEEE. This CDR3 is built from 15 residues. The CDR3 nucleotides are TGTGCCAGCACCCTAGGAAGCTCGGAGACCTATGGCTACACCTTC. Amino acids: CASTLGSSETYGYTF.

This clone was recorded only once. The rearrangement joins TRBV7-2 to TRBJ1-2, with a possible D match to TRBD1 (5 bases). This CDR3 has 13 residues. V gave up 1 base and J gave up 8 bases, with 11 bases separating them. Germline V gives CDR1 SGHTA, CDR2 FQGNSA. CDR3 in amino acids: CASSLEAGGGYTF. The CDR3 bases are TGTGCCAGCAGCTTAGAGGCGGGGGGAGGCTACACCTTC.

The genes are TRBV6-1 and TRBJ1-2, with 11 bases identical to TRBD1. Germline V gene sequence: CDR1 MNHNS, CDR2 SASEGT. The CDR3 totals 13 residues. V dropped 8 bases and J dropped 4; count of bases not matched to a gene: 3. CDR3 amino acids: CASVGQGVYGYTF. The CDR3 nucleotides read TGTGCCAGCGTGGGACAGGGGGTCTATGGCTACACCTTC.

By sample fraction, this clone is medium-sized. The chain combines TRBV30 with TRBJ2-7; 7 nucleotides line up with TRBD1. The CDR3 loop spans 15 amino acids. CDR1 and CDR2 from the germline V gene are GTSNPN and SVGIG (reference sequence). Trimming took 3 bases from V and 2 from J; bases not matched to a gene: 10. In nucleotides, the CDR3 is TGTGCCTGGAGCCTCGGGACAGAACCTACCTACGAGCAGTACTTC. Its protein is CAWSLGTEPTYEQYF.

The chain recombines TRBV7-3 with TRBJ2-3; TRBD2 agrees at 10 bases. Germline trimming cut 1 base from V and 6 bases from J; bases unmatched to any gene: 4. Germline-derived CDR1 and CDR2 are SGHTA and FQGTGA. CDR3 length equals 15 residues. The CDR3 is CASSLKAGGRDTQYF. CDR3 DNA sequence: TGTGCCAGCAGCTTAAAAGCGGGGGGGCGTGATACGCAGTATTTT. The full variable domain, its missing parts supplied by reference TRBV7-3 and TRBJ2-3, is GAGVSQTPSNKVTEKGKYVELRCDPISGHTALYWYRQSLGQGPEFLIYFQGTGAADDSGLPNDRFFAVRPEGSVSTLKIQRTERGDSAVYLCASSLKAGGRDTQYFGPGTRLTVL.

The J gene is TRBJ1-3, the V gene TRBV19; D may be TRBD1 (6 bases). Germline V lookup: CDR1 LNHDA, CDR2 SQIVND (reference sequence). The CDR3 length is 13 residues. Trimming pared 5 bases from V and 4 bases from J, leaving 9 bases between. The CDR3 coding sequence is TGTGCCAGTAGTGGAGACAGGGGAAACACCATATATTTT. It encodes CASSGDRGNTIYF.

The chain is built from TRBV4-3 and TRBJ2-3; the match to TRBD2 covers 7 bases. There are 13 residues in the CDR3. From germline, CDR1 is LGHNA and CDR2 YSLEER. J lost 6 bases, V lost 4 bases, and 4 bases had no gene match. The CDR3 loop is CASSPRGGDTQYF. Here the CDR3 DNA reads TGCGCCAGCAGCCCGAGGGGAGGGGATACGCAGTATTTT.

This rearrangement joins TRBV21-1 to TRBJ1-2. TRBV21-1 is termed a pseudogene. This CDR3 region has 11 residues. CDR3 DNA sequence: TGTGCCGTTCCGGTGGACTATGGCTACACCTTC. This sequence encodes CAVPVDYGYTF.